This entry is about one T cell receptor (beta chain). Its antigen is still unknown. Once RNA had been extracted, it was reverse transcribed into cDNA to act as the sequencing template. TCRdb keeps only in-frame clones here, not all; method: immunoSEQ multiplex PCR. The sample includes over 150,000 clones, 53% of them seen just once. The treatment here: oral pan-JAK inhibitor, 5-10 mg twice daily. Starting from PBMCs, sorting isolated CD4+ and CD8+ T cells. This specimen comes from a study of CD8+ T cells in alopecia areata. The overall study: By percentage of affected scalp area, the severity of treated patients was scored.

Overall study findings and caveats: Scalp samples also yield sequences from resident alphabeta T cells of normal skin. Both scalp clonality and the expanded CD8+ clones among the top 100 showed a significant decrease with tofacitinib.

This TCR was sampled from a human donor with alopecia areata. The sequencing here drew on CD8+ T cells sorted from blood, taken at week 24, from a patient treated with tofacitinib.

CDR3 protein: CASSPPGYGYTF. The CDR3 DNA reads as TGTGCCAGCTCGCCTCCGGGGTATGGCTACACCTTC. V usage is TRBV9 and J usage is TRBJ1-2; D call uncertain. Germline CDR1 SGDLS, CDR2 YYNGEE. Trimming took off 7 bases at V and 5 bases at J, with 12 bases between the two ends. This CDR3 is built from 12 residues.